This entry concerns a single T cell receptor beta chain. These data belong to a study of blood T cell repertoires in COVID-19. Study-wide context: From T cells, B-cell-depleted T cells, or PBMCs came the material, which was cDNA or gDNA.

Profiled with immunoSEQ multiplex PCR; TCRdb holds only in-frame clones, not every one. The table lists 200,000 to 250,000 clones, 85% of them singletons, with 2.5% to 3.5% in the top ten. The CDR3 has 17 amino acids. V shed 0 bases and J 5 bases; nucleotides not matched to a gene: 7. CDR1 and CDR2 (germline): SGHRS, YFSETQ. Sequencing used peripheral blood. The source is a man aged 45-65 years who had recovered from COVID-19. The chain couples TRBV5-1 to TRBJ2-2; the match to TRBD2 covers 10 bases. CDR3 in DNA: TGCGCCAGCAGCTTGGGTCATACTAGCGGGGATACCGGGGAGCTGTTTTTT. It is translated as CASSLGHTSGDTGELFF.